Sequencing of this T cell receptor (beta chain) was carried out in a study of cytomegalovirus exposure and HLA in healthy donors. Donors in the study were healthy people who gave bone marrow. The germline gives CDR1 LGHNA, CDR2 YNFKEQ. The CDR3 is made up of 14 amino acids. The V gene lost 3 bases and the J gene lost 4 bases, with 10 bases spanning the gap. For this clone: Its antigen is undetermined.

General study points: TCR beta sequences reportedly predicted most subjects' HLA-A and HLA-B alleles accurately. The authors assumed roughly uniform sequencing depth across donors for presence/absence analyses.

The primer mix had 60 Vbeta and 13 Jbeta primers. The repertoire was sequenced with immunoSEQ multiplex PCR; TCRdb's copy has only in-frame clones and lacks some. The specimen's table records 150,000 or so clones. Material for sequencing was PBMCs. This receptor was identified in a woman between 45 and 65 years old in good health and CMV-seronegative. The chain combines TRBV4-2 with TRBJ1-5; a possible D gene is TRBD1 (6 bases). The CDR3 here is CASSQGQINQPQHF. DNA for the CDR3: TGTGCCAGCAGCCAGGGACAAATTAATCAGCCCCAGCATTTT.